Here is one T cell receptor beta chain with its context. Its antigen is currently unknown. This specimen belongs to a study of shared clonotypes between healthy human individuals. Study overall: The donor pool was made up of two women and three men aged 18 to 49. Findings and caveats of the study: Investigators expected sequencing depth to affect clonotype sharing among donors.

This CDR3 is 17 amino acids long. V was clipped by 8 bases and J by 0 bases, with 23 bases between them. The germline V gene encodes CDR1 MNHEY and CDR2 SMNVEV (reference sequence). The repertoire was sequenced with immunoSEQ multiplex PCR; TCRdb's copy has only in-frame clones and lacks some. The sample contains over 150,000 clones, about 66% of which appear only once. The chain couples TRBV27 to TRBJ2-7; D is unresolved. The sample was memory CD4+ T cells sorted from blood. The subset denotes: CD45RA-negative fraction. The receptor was derived from a man younger than 40 in good health. CDR3 sequence (DNA): TGTGCCAGCTCGTACACTATAACAGTCCTCCTCTCCTACGAGCAGTACTTC. Translated: CASSYTITVLLSYEQYF.